This T cell receptor (beta chain) was recovered during a study of radiation and T cells in renal cell carcinoma. General observations from the study: Irradiated tumors had higher TCR clonality than control tumors. Dominant CDR3 motifs occupied more repertoire in irradiated than control tumors. Tumor samples were small regions of around 0.91 g.

Treatment reported: treatment-naive control, cytoreductive nephrectomy. Control samples are tumors resected by cytoreductive nephrectomy without prior radiation. The protocol was immunoSEQ multiplex PCR, while the TCRdb copy is restricted to in-frame clones and leaves out a portion. The repertoire holds about 16,000 clones, 55% to 75% seen once, with about 8.9% in the top ten. Of note for this clone: No antigen is known for it.

The CDR3 length is 14 residues. Germline CDR1 is SEHNR and CDR2 is FQNEAQ (reference sequence). V gave up 4 bases and J gave up 0 bases, with 6 bases separating them. The chain uses TRBV7-9 and TRBJ1-4; D is unresolved. This TCR was recovered from a middle-aged man with renal cell carcinoma. Sequenced here: tumor tissue, sampled from a patient whose treatment was nephrectomy without radiotherapy. CDR3 amino acids: CASSSSSTNEKLFF. Written as DNA, the CDR3 is TGTGCCAGCAGCTCTTCCTCAACTAATGAAAAACTGTTTTTT.